One and the same sample provided the 27 T cell receptor beta chains below, sequenced in a study of liver allograft versus peripheral blood T cells. The wider study: Recipients' peripheral blood T cell receptor repertoires were compared with those in transplanted livers.

TCRdb called the reads again in MiXCR, with one record for every CDR3 protein. The sample gives 8,500 or so distinct CDR3 sequences, 20% to 30% of which show up once; 7.5% to 9% is in the top ten. The receptors derive from a human patient who had a liver transplant. Among the T cells, some may be from the graft donor.

This clonotype was observed at least ten times. This sequence joins TRBV5-4 and TRBJ2-2, with 7 bases fitting TRBD1. The CDR3 loop spans 16 amino acids. The J segment lost 2 bases and the V segment lost 1 base, leaving 5 bases of the junction unmatched. The germline V gene encodes CDR1 SGHNT and CDR2 YYREEE (reference sequence). The CDR3 sequence is CASSLPTGTNTGELFF. The CDR3, as DNA: TGTGCCAGCAGCTTGCCGACAGGGACCAACACCGGGGAGCTGTTTTTT.

This chain uses TRBV20-1 with TRBJ2-1; 9 bases map to TRBD1. The CDR3 consists of 16 residues. V dropped 0 bases and J dropped 0; count of bases not matched to a gene: 3. From germline, CDR1 is DFQATT and CDR2 SNEGSKA (reference sequence). This CDR3 reads CSARDGGQGSYNEQFF. In DNA form, the CDR3 reads TGCAGTGCTAGAGATGGGGGACAGGGCTCCTACAATGAGCAGTTCTTC.

This clonotype was found a few times. The CDR3 DNA sequence: TGCAGTGTCCCGGCGGGCCATATTCCGAATCAGCCCCAGCATTTT. It specifies CSVPAGHIPNQPQHF. This rearrangement joins TRBV20-1 to TRBJ1-5; D gene ambiguous. Trimming took off 7 bases at V and 4 bases at J, with 20 bases between the two ends. Germline lookup yields CDR1 DFQATT and CDR2 SNEGSKA (reference sequence). CDR3 length: 15 residues.

Relative to its sample, this clonotype is medium-sized. CDR3 loop: CASSYRPYSGNTIYF. DNA for the CDR3: TGTGCCAGCAGTTACCGCCCCTACTCTGGAAACACCATATATTTT. The chain recombines TRBV6-5 with TRBJ1-3; D ambiguous. The CDR3 totals 15 residues. Germline CDR1 MNHEY, CDR2 SVGAGI. Trimming stripped 2 bases from V and 0 bases from J, with 8 bases between.

This clonotype was seen repeatedly, ten times or more. The chain couples TRBV12-3 or TRBV12-4 to TRBJ1-2, with no clear D. The V end lost 2 bases, the J end lost 2 bases, and 18 bases lay between the germline ends. The CDR3 contains 17 residues. The CDR3 loop is CASSLLAGGLENYGYTF. DNA for the CDR3: TGTGCCAGCAGTTTATTGGCTGGAGGTCTAGAGAACTATGGCTACACCTTC.

The table lists this clonotype with many counts. The CDR3 DNA reads as TGTGCCAGCTCACCAGCCAGCCGAGTAGGAGAGACCCAGTACTTC. The encoded protein is CASSPASRVGETQYF. The V gene is TRBV18, the J gene TRBJ2-5; D gene ambiguous. The ends were cut back, 2 bases at V and 4 bases at J, with 14 bases in the middle. The CDR3 length is 15 residues. CDR1 and CDR2 (germline): KGHSH, LQKENI.

This sequence joins TRBV9 and TRBJ1-4; 8 bases agree with TRBD1. This CDR3 region has 15 residues. Germline-derived CDR1 and CDR2 are SGDLS and YYNGEE. J lost 4 bases, V lost 3 bases, and 5 bases had no gene match. CDR3 nucleotides: TGTGCCAGCAGCGGCGAGACAGGGGATAATGAAAAACTGTTTTTT. It translates to CASSGETGDNEKLFF.

V gene TRBV3-1 combines with J gene TRBJ2-7, with D perhaps matching TRBD1 (5 bases). Germline CDR1 and CDR2: LGHDT and YNNKEL (reference sequence). The CDR3 is 14 residues long. Trimming left V 1 base short and J 5 bases short, with 12 bases between. The CDR3 DNA follows: TGTGCCAGCAGCCAAGGATCAGGGCCCCACGAGCAGTACTTC. Amino acids: CASSQGSGPHEQYF.

In its sample, this clonotype was seen many times. This chain links TRBV12-3 or TRBV12-4 with TRBJ2-1; perhaps TRBD2 as D (5 bases). This CDR3 is built from 13 residues. V lost 3 bases, J lost 5 bases, and 8 bases lay in between. This CDR3 reads CASSFRGDNEQFF. CDR3 DNA sequence: TGTGCCAGCAGTTTTCGGGGTGACAATGAGCAGTTCTTC.

In regard to this clonotype: A much more abundant neighbour one base away suggests this may be a read error. The chain carries TRBV7-2 and TRBJ1-2; D unresolved. Per germline, CDR1 SGHTA and CDR2 FQGNSA. CDR3 length: 13 residues. The V and J ends lost 5 bases and 12 bases respectively, with 19 bases between them. The CDR3 spells CASSLRSAGGHTF. Here the CDR3 DNA reads TGTGCCAGCAGCCTTAGATCTGCAGGCGGCCACACCTTC.

This chain uses TRBV20-1 with TRBJ2-3, with 7 bases identical to TRBD2. The CDR3 contains 15 residues. The junction had 7 bases not matched to a gene; V was cut back by 0 bases and J by 4 bases. CDR1 is DFQATT, CDR2 SNEGSKA, per germline (reference sequence). In nucleotides, the CDR3 is TGCAGTGCTAGAGAAATAGGCGGGGGACCAGATACGCAGTATTTT. Translation: CSAREIGGGPDTQYF.

There are many counts of this clonotype. The chain couples TRBV20-1 to TRBJ1-4; D gene unclear. Germline assignment: CDR1 DFQATT and CDR2 SNEGSKA (reference sequence). The V end was cut by 6 bases, the J end by 8 bases, with 16 bases between. CDR3 size: 13 residues. CDR3 nucleotide sequence: TGCAGTGCCCGATCCGATACGGACGAAAAACTGTTTTTT. Residues: CSARSDTDEKLFF.

This clonotype was seen more than once but under ten times. The rearrangement joins TRBV20-1 to TRBJ2-2, with 9 positions matching TRBD1. Trimming cost V 6 bases and J 9 bases; bases outside gene matches: 8. Per the germline V gene, CDR1 is DFQATT and CDR2 is SNEGSKA (reference sequence). The CDR3 loop spans 13 amino acids. In DNA form, the CDR3 reads TGCAGTGCAGAGAGGGACAGGGCCCGGGAGCTGTTTTTT. Translated, it gives CSAERDRARELFF.

This clonotype is classed as medium-sized. The V and J genes are TRBV28 and TRBJ1-6, with D uncertain. This CDR3 contains 14 residues. The germline V gene has CDR1 MDHEN and CDR2 SYDVKM. Trimming stripped 2 bases from V and 5 bases from J, with 7 bases between. DNA for the CDR3: TGTGCCAGCAGTTTAAAGGAGAATAATTCACCCCTCCACTTT. Protein: CASSLKENNSPLHF.

The V and J genes are TRBV3-1 and TRBJ2-5; tentatively, D is TRBD1 or TRBD2 (6 bases each). CDR3 size: 15 residues. CDR1 is LGHDT and CDR2 is YNNKEL in the germline V gene (reference sequence). The germline V and J ends were trimmed by 5 bases and 5 bases, with 18 bases remaining between them. The CDR3 DNA reads TGTGCCAGCAGCGCCTACAAGGGGGGAGGTGAGACCCAGTACTTC. It is translated as CASSAYKGGGETQYF.

This clonotype was seen only a few times. The rearrangement links TRBV28 to TRBJ1-5, with D possibly matching TRBD1 (6 bases). The CDR3 runs to 15 residues. Germline V gives CDR1 MDHEN, CDR2 SYDVKM. V was clipped by 11 bases and J by 7 bases, with 24 bases between them. The CDR3 spells CACNSYGRGDQPQHF. The CDR3 nucleotides are TGTGCCTGCAATAGTTATGGCAGGGGTGACCAGCCCCAGCATTTT. The whole variable domain, filled in from reference TRBV28 and TRBJ1-5, reads DVKVTQSSRYLVKRTGEKVFLECVQDMDHENMFWYRQDPGLGLRLIYFSYDVKMKEKGDIPEGYSVSREKKERFSLILESASTNQTSMYLCACNSYGRGDQPQHFGDGTRLSIL.

The chain is built from TRBV20-1 and TRBJ1-2, with D possibly TRBD1 on 6 matching bases. The CDR3 covers 12 residues. V lost 6 bases, J lost 3 bases, and 11 bases lay in between. Germline values: CDR1 DFQATT, CDR2 SNEGSKA (reference sequence). The CDR3 bases are TGCAGTGCGTCGGACAGCTACTATGGCTACACCTTC. Amino acids: CSASDSYYGYTF.

This chain links TRBV10-3 with TRBJ1-1; D is unresolved. CDR3 length equals 16 residues. Per germline, CDR1 ENHRY and CDR2 SYGVKD. Between the trimmed V and J ends, which lost 3 bases and 3 bases, there was a span of 17 bases. The DNA for the CDR3 is TGTGCCATCAGTGACCTACGCCCGACCTTAGACACTGAAGCTTTCTTT. It is translated as CAISDLRPTLDTEAFF.

By sample fraction, this clonotype is medium-sized. J is TRBJ2-7 and V is TRBV6-6, with 7 nucleotides matching TRBD1. CDR1 and CDR2 from the germline V gene are MNHNY and SVGAGI (reference sequence). Trimming cost V 10 bases and J 5 bases; bases outside gene matches: 11. CDR3 length equals 13 residues. DNA of the CDR3: TGTGCCACCGGGACAGTTCTTACTAACGAGCAGTACTTC. This sequence encodes CATGTVLTNEQYF.

This clonotype qualifies as large (0.1 to 1%). The chain has TRBV6-5 and TRBJ1-3; D call uncertain. Germline loops: CDR1 MNHEY, CDR2 SVGAGI. Trimming took off 4 bases at V and 0 bases at J, with 10 bases between the two ends. CDR3 length: 15 residues. This chain's CDR3 is CASSSGKLSGNTIYF. The CDR3 DNA reads TGTGCCAGCAGTTCCGGAAAACTCTCTGGAAACACCATATATTTT.

This clonotype is labeled as medium-sized. The V gene is TRBV19, the J gene TRBJ1-5; D call uncertain. Per the germline V gene, CDR1 is LNHDA and CDR2 is SQIVND (reference sequence). V was shortened by 2 bases and J by 3 bases, with 11 bases between the two germline ends. The CDR3 is 15 residues long. This CDR3 is CASSISSHLNQPQHF. In DNA, the CDR3 is TGTGCCAGTAGTATAAGTAGTCACCTCAATCAGCCCCAGCATTTT.

This chain uses TRBV19 with TRBJ1-2, with D maybe TRBD1 (5 bases). Germline CDR1 is LNHDA and CDR2 is SQIVND (reference sequence). The V end lost 5 bases, the J end lost 4 bases, and 14 bases lay between the germline ends. CDR3 length equals 14 residues. CDR3 DNA: TGTGCCAGTAGTCAACTACAGGTCGGCTATGGCTACACCTTC. Translation: CASSQLQVGYGYTF.

DNA for the CDR3: TGTGCCAGCACAGCTCAGGGGAACACTGAAGCTTTCTTT. It yields the protein CASTAQGNTEAFF. The chain employs TRBV7-9 and TRBJ1-1, with D tentatively TRBD1 (5 bases). Germline CDR1 is SEHNR and CDR2 is FQNEAQ (reference sequence). The ends were cut back, 7 bases at V and 1 base at J, with 10 bases in the middle. The length of the CDR3 is 13 residues. Supplemented by reference TRBV7-9 and TRBJ1-1, the full variable domain reads DTGVSQNPRHKITKRGQNVTFRCDPISEHNRLYWYRQTLGQGPEFLTYFQNEAQLEKSRLLSDRFSAERPKGSFSTLEIQRTEQGDSAMYLCASTAQGNTEAFFGQGTRLTVV.

This clonotype showed up many times. V and J are TRBV12-3 or TRBV12-4 and TRBJ2-1, with D possibly matching TRBD2 (5 bases). The CDR3 has 13 amino acids. Trimming shortened V by 3 bases and J by 9 bases, and 12 bases separated the two germline ends. The CDR3 reads CASSLVGAGEQFF. CDR3 DNA sequence: TGTGCCAGCAGTTTGGTGGGAGCAGGTGAGCAGTTCTTC.

The chain couples TRBV18 to TRBJ2-3, with D hard to call. Deletions cut 1 base from V and 5 bases from J, with 7 bases between. The CDR3 loop spans 13 amino acids. Looked up from germline, CDR1 is KGHSH and CDR2 is LQKENI. CDR3 DNA sequence: TGTGCCAGCTCACCACGAGGCGGAGATACGCAGTATTTT. It yields the protein CASSPRGGDTQYF.

The chain joins TRBV5-1 to TRBJ2-1, with a possible D match to TRBD2 (7 bases). Germline V CDR1 and CDR2: SGHRS, YFSETQ. V lost 5 bases and J lost 7, with 13 bases in between. The CDR3 is made up of 13 amino acids. The CDR3 protein is CASREGGPNEQFF. For the CDR3, the DNA is TGCGCCAGCAGAGAGGGGGGGCCTAATGAGCAGTTCTTC.

This chain joins TRBV18 and TRBJ1-1; D not certain. CDR1 is KGHSH, CDR2 LQKENI, per germline. This CDR3 has 14 amino acids. V gave up 0 bases and J gave up 1 base, with 6 bases separating them. The CDR3 region has the DNA TGTGCCAGCTCACCACCGACGGAGAACACTGAAGCTTTCTTT. Translated, it gives CASSPPTENTEAFF.